Listed below are T cell receptor beta chains from one sample, sequenced in a study of Ad26.COV2.S vaccination and SARS-CoV-2 variants. This table comes from immunoSEQ multiplex PCR, and its TCRdb copy is limited to in-frame clones, with some not included. The table lists 300,000 to 400,000 clones, roughly 86% of them singletons, with more than 1.5% in the top ten. The sample here was peripheral blood, taken in a trial of Ad26.COV2.S vaccine versus placebo. These receptors came from a person aged 18-65 years who received the Ad26.COV2.S COVID-19 vaccine or a placebo. The CDR3 runs from the conserved cysteine through the conserved F or W. The D gene is left open where the match is weak. A row's size may be missing; if present it is once, few, many or a size class.

len	d_gene	v_gene	j_gene	abundance	CDR3nt	CDR3aa
15	-	TRBV10-3	TRBJ2-1	-	TGTGCCATCAGTGGTAGGGACTTACGATACAATGAGCAGTTCTTC	CAISGRDLRYNEQFF
13	-	TRBV19	TRBJ1-1	few	TGTGCCACCAAACCTCGCCTTAACACTGAAGCTTTCTTT	CATKPRLNTEAFF
11	-	TRBV12-3/TRBV12-4	TRBJ2-5	few	TGTGCCAGCAGCCCCGGGGAGACCCAGTACTTC	CASSPGETQYF
16	TRBD1	TRBV4-2	TRBJ1-4	-	TGTGCCAGCAGCGTCCGGCCGACAGGGAGTAATGAAAAACTGTTTTTT	CASSVRPTGSNEKLFF
12	-	TRBV30	TRBJ2-3	-	TGTGCCTGGAGTGGAGGGGCAGATACGCAGTATTTT	CAWSGGADTQYF
16	-	TRBV5-6	TRBJ2-2	-	TGTGCCAGCAGCTTAGCCGGGACAATCAAGTCCGGGGAGCTGTTTTTT	CASSLAGTIKSGELFF
14	TRBD1	TRBV7-9	TRBJ1-4	once	TGTGCCAGCACCACTACAGGGGTTGGGGAAAAACTGTTTTTT	CASTTTGVGEKLFF
19	-	TRBV4-1	TRBJ2-1	-	TGCGCCAGCAGCCAAGAAAAGAGGGGGTGGGTCCAGGGGTACAATGAGCAGTTCTTC	CASSQEKRGWVQGYNEQFF
15	TRBD2	TRBV6-2/TRBV6-3	TRBJ2-3	-	TGTGCCAGCAGTGGACTAGCGCCAGGCACAGATACGCAGTATTTT	CASSGLAPGTDTQYF
16	TRBD2	TRBV6-1	TRBJ2-3	-	TGTGCCAGCAGTGTTCCAGCGGGGGCCCTGACAGATACGCAGTATTTT	CASSVPAGALTDTQYF
15	TRBD1	TRBV7-3	TRBJ2-5	-	TGTGCCAGCAGCCATAGTGGGACAGGGCAAGAGACCCAGTACTTC	CASSHSGTGQETQYF
17	-	TRBV7-3	TRBJ2-1	-	TGTGCCAGCAGCTTAACGTCCGGGCGGGGGCACTACAATGAGCAGTTCTTC	CASSLTSGRGHYNEQFF
17	TRBD1	TRBV5-1	TRBJ1-1	few	TGCGCCAGCAGCTTGGTCGGGACAGGGGGCGAAGTAGGTGAAGCTTTCTTT	CASSLVGTGGEVGEAFF
16	TRBD2	TRBV7-2	TRBJ2-3	once	TGTGCCAGCAGCTTACCTAGGACTAGCGGCACAGATACGCAGTATTTT	CASSLPRTSGTDTQYF
17	-	TRBV5-8	TRBJ1-5	-	TGTGCCAGCAGCTTGGCCGTTGGCAGGGCGCGGAATCAGCCCCAGCATTTT	CASSLAVGRARNQPQHF
14	-	TRBV2	TRBJ2-3	-	TGTGCCAGCAGCGCACGACTAGTGGCAGATACGCAGTATTTT	CASSARLVADTQYF
14	TRBD1	TRBV6-1	TRBJ1-1	once	TGTGCCAGCAGTGAAGCGGGACAGGGGAGTGAAGCTTTCTTT	CASSEAGQGSEAFF
16	TRBD2	TRBV5-6	TRBJ2-3	-	TGTGCCAGCAGCCACCCTCTACTAGCGGGTGAAGATACGCAGTATTTT	CASSHPLLAGEDTQYF
15	-	TRBV11-2	TRBJ2-3	-	TGTGCCAGCAGGGGAGTTAGGGAAAGCACAGATACGCAGTATTTT	CASRGVRESTDTQYF
15	TRBD1	TRBV7-9	TRBJ1-4	-	TGTGCCAGCAGCCATCCAGGGGGCCGGGGGGAAAAACTGTTTTTT	CASSHPGGRGEKLFF
15	TRBD1	TRBV2	TRBJ2-6	few	TGTGCCAGCACCCTCACAGGGGTTGGGGCCAACGTCCTGACTTTC	CASTLTGVGANVLTF
15	-	TRBV4-1	TRBJ1-2	-	TGCGCCAGCAGCCAAGATTGGGGGATTAACTATGGCTACACCTTC	CASSQDWGINYGYTF
20	TRBD1	TRBV2	TRBJ2-3	-	TGTGCCAGCAGTACTTGGACAGGGGAGGGGGAACAATCCCCCACAGATACGCAGTATTTT	CASSTWTGEGEQSPTDTQYF
12	-	TRBV30	TRBJ1-1	-	TGTGCCTGTTACCTGGGGGTCCCTGAAGCTTTCTTT	CACYLGVPEAFF
13	-	TRBV11-2	TRBJ1-4	-	TGTGCCAGCAGCTCCCGATTTCAGGAAAAACTGTTTTTT	CASSSRFQEKLFF
15	-	TRBV21-1	TRBJ1-3	-	TGTGCCCCCCGGGACAGTTCCTACTCTGGAAACACCATATATTTT	CAPRDSSYSGNTIYF
15	TRBD1	TRBV27	TRBJ1-2	-	TGTGCCAGCAGTTTTGGGACTGGGACAGGATATGGCTACACCTTC	CASSFGTGTGYGYTF
15	TRBD2	TRBV11-2	TRBJ2-5	-	TGTGCCAGCAGCTTGGTAGCGGGGGGGCCTCAGACCCAGTACTTC	CASSLVAGGPQTQYF
13	-	TRBV13	TRBJ2-7	few	TGTGCCAGCAGCTTGGGGGGAGAAGGCGAGCAGTACTTC	CASSLGGEGEQYF
15	TRBD2	TRBV10-2	TRBJ2-1	-	TGCGCCAGCAGTGAGCGGGCTAGCGGGGGGGGTGAGCAGTTCTTC	CASSERASGGGEQFF
17	TRBD2	TRBV4-1	TRBJ2-3	once	TGCGCCAGCAGCCTTGCTAGCGGGGGCCATCGCACAGATACGCAGTATTTT	CASSLASGGHRTDTQYF
11	-	TRBV7-2	TRBJ1-2	-	TGTGCCAGCAGCTCCGGATATGGCTACACCTTC	CASSSGYGYTF
13	TRBD1	TRBV7-2	TRBJ2-1	-	TGTGCCAGCAGCTTAGGGACAGGGTATGAGCAGTTCTTC	CASSLGTGYEQFF
17	TRBD2	TRBV7-3	TRBJ2-3	-	TGTGCCAGCAGCTTAACGCTCGGCGGGGGAAGAGGGGATACGCAGTATTTT	CASSLTLGGGRGDTQYF
14	-	TRBV6-2/TRBV6-3	TRBJ1-6	few	TGTGCCAGCAGTAAGGGACTGGGGAATTCACCCCTCCACTTT	CASSKGLGNSPLHF
16	-	TRBV7-9	TRBJ2-5	-	TGTGCCAGCAGCTTCACTTCAGTTAAGGGCGGGGAGACCCAGTACTTC	CASSFTSVKGGETQYF
16	-	TRBV4-3	TRBJ2-3	-	TGCGCCAGCAGCCAAGTTTCTAGCGCCTTACCTAATACGCAGTATTTT	CASSQVSSALPNTQYF
13	-	TRBV9	TRBJ2-2	-	TGTGCCAGCAGCGCAACGAACACCGGGGAGCTGTTTTTT	CASSATNTGELFF
16	-	TRBV7-6	TRBJ1-4	-	TGTGCCAGCAGCAGAGCCCTTTACAGGAGAGGGGAAAAACTGTTTTTT	CASSRALYRRGEKLFF
13	-	TRBV7-2	TRBJ2-7	-	TGTGCCAGCAGCTTTCAAAGCGGTGTCGAGCAGTACTTC	CASSFQSGVEQYF
14	-	TRBV5-4	TRBJ2-5	-	TGTGCCAGCAGCTTGGGAGGGTACCAAGAGACCCAGTACTTC	CASSLGGYQETQYF